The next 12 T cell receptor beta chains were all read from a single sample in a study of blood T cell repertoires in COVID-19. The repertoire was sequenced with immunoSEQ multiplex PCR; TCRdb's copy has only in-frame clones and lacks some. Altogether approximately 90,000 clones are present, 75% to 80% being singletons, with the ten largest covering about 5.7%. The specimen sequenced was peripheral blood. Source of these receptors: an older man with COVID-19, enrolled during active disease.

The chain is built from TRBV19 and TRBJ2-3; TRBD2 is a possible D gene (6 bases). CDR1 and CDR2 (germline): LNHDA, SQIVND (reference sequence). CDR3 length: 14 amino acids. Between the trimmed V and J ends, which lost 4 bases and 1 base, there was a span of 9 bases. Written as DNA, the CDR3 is TGTGCCAGTAGTAATTCGGGGGGCACAGATACGCAGTATTTT. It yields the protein CASSNSGGTDTQYF. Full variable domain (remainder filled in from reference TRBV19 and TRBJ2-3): DGGITQSPKYLFRKEGQNVTLSCEQNLNHDAMYWYRQDPGQGLRLIYYSQIVNDFQKGDIAEGYSVSREKKESFPLTVTSAQKNPTAFYLCASSNSGGTDTQYFGPGTRLTVL.

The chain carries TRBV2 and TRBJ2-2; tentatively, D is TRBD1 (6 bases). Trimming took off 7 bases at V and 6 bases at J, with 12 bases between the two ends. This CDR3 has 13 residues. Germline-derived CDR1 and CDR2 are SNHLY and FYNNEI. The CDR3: CASTLQGSGELFF. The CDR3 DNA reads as TGTGCCAGCACCTTACAGGGTTCCGGGGAGCTGTTTTTT.

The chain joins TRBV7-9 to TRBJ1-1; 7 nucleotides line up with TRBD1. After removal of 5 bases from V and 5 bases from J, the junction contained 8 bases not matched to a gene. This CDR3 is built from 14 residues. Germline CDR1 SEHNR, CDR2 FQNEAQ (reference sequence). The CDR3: CASSSDRASTEAFF. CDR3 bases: TGTGCCAGCAGCAGCGACAGGGCGAGTACTGAAGCTTTCTTT.

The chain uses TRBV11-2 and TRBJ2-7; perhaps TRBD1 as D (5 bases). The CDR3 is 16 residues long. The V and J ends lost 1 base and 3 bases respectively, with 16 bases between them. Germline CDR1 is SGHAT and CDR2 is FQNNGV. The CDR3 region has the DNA TGTGCCAGCAGCTTAGGGGGAAGAGGACACCTCTACGAGCAGTACTTC. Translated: CASSLGGRGHLYEQYF. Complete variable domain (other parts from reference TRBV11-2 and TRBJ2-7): EAGVAQSPRYKIIEKRQSVAFWCNPISGHATLYWYQQILGQGPKLLIQFQNNGVVDDSQLPKDRFSAERLKGVDSTLKIQPAKLEDSAVYLCASSLGGRGHLYEQYFGPGTRLTVT.

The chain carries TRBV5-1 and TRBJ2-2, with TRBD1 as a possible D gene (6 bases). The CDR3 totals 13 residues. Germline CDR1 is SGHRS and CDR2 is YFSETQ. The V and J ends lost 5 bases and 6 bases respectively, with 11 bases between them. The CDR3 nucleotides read TGCGCCAGCAGTTTACAGGGTTCCGGGGAGCTGTTTTTT. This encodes CASSLQGSGELFF. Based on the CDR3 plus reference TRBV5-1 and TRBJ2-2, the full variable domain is KAGVTQTPRYLIKTRGQQVTLSCSPISGHRSVSWYQQTPGQGLQFLFEYFSETQRNKGNFPGRFSGRQFSNSRSEMNVSTLELGDSALYLCASSLQGSGELFFGEGSRLTVL.

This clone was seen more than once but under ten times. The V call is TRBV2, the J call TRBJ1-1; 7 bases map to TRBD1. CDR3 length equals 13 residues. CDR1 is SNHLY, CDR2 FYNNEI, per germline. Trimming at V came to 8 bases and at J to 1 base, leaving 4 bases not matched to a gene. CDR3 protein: CASLGQENTEAFF. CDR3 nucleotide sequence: TGTGCCAGCTTAGGACAGGAGAACACTGAAGCTTTCTTT. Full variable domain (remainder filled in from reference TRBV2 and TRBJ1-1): EPEVTQTPSHQVTQMGQEVILRCVPISNHLYFYWYRQILGQKVEFLVSFYNNEISEKSEIFDDQFSVERPDGSNFTLKIRSTKLEDSAMYFCASLGQENTEAFFGQGTRLTVV.

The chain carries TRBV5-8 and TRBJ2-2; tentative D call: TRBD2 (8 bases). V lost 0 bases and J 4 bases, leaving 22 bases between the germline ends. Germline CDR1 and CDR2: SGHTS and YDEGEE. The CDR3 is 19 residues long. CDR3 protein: CASSLVGTAGTRLTGELFF. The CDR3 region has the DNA TGTGCCAGCAGCTTGGTAGGGACAGCCGGGACTAGACTCACCGGGGAGCTGTTTTTT.

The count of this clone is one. The CDR3 loop is CASSLRGTAFF. In DNA form, the CDR3 reads TGTGCCAGCAGCTTGCGAGGTACAGCTTTCTTT. This chain joins TRBV5-6 and TRBJ1-1; D is uncertain. Germline V gives CDR1 SGHDT, CDR2 YYEEEE. The ends were cut back, 1 base at V and 10 bases at J, with 8 bases in the middle. CDR3 length equals 11 residues.

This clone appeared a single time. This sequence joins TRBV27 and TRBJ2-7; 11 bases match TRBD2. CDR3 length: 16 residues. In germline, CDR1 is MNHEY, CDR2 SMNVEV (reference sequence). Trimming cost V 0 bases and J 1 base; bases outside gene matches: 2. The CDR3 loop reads CASSLSGTSGSYEQYF. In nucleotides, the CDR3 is TGTGCCAGCAGTTTATCCGGGACTAGCGGATCCTACGAGCAGTACTTC.

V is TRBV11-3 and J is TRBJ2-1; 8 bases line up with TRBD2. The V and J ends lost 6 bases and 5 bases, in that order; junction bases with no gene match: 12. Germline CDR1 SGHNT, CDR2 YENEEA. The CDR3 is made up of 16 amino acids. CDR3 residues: CASSTTGGEGHNEQFF. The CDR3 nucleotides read TGTGCCAGCAGTACCACCGGGGGGGAGGGCCACAATGAGCAGTTCTTC.

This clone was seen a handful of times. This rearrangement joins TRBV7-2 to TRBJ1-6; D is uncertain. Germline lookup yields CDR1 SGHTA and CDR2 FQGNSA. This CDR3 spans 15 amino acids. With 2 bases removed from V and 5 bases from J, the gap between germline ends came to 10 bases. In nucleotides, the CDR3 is TGTGCCAGCAGCTTAAGCAACGACAATAATTCACCCCTCCACTTT. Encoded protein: CASSLSNDNNSPLHF. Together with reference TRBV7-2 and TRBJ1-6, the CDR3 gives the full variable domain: GAGVSQSPSNKVTEKGKDVELRCDPISGHTALYWYRQSLGQGLEFLIYFQGNSAPDKSGLPSDRFSAERTGGSVSTLTIQRTQQEDSAVYLCASSLSNDNNSPLHFGNGTRLTVT.

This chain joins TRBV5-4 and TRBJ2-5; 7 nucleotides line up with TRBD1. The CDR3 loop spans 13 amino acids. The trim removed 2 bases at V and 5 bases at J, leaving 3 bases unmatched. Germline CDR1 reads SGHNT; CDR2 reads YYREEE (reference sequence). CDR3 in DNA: TGTGCCAGCAGCTTCGGACAGGAGGAGACCCAGTACTTC. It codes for CASSFGQEETQYF.